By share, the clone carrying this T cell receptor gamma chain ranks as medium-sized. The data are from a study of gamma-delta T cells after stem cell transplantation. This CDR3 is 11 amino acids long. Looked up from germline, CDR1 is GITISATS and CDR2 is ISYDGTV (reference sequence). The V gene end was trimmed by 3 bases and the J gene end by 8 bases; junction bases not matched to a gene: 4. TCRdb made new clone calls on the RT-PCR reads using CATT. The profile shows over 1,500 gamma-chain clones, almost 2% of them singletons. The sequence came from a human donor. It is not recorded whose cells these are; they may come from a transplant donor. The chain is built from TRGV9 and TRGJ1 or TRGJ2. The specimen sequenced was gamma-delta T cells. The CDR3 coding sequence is TGTGCCTTGTGGGAGACAGATAAGAAACTCTTT. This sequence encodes CALWETDKKLF.